This T cell receptor (beta chain) was captured by sequencing in a study of early T cells in non-severe SARS-CoV-2 infection. Overall study: Bulk RNA taken from unsorted whole blood was sequenced, leaving chains unpaired.

Attached unique molecular identifiers marked individual cDNA molecules. TCRdb re-called the 5' RACE reads with MiXCR, one entry per CDR3 protein. Among fewer than 70,000 distinct CDR3 sequences listed, 10% to 15% were seen once. Study results and limitations: The matching step, a VDJdb search, favored anti-spike CD8 responses and missed private and CD4 specificities.

This clonotype was observed many times. What it recognizes is unknown. The germline CDR1 and CDR2 sequences are SGHTA and FQGNSA. The CDR3 contains 13 residues. V was trimmed by 3 bases and J by 6 bases, leaving 12 bases between them. Sequenced input: whole blood. The chain uses TRBV7-2 and TRBJ2-7, with D possibly matching TRBD1 (5 bases). The sequence came from an adult who was a healthcare worker with PCR-confirmed SARS-CoV-2 infection or an uninfected control (not recorded which). The CDR3 DNA is TGTGCCAGCAGCTTCAGGGCGGAAGGCGAGCAGTACTTC. Protein product: CASSFRAEGEQYF. Full variable domain (rest looked up from reference TRBV7-2 and TRBJ2-7): GAGVSQSPSNKVTEKGKDVELRCDPISGHTALYWYRQSLGQGLEFLIYFQGNSAPDKSGLPSDRFSAERTGGSVSTLTIQRTQQEDSAVYLCASSFRAEGEQYFGPGTRLTVT.